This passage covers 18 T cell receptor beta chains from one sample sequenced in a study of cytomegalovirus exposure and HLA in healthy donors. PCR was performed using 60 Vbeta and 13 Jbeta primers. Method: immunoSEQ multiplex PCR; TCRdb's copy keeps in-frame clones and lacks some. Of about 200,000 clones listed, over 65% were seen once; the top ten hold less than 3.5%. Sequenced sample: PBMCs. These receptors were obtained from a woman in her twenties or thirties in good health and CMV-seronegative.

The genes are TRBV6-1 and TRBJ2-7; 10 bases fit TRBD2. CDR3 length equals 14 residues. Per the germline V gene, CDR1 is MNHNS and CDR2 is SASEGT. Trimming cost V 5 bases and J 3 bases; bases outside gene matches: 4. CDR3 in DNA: TGTGCCAGCAGTCCACTAGCGGGGAACTACGAGCAGTACTTC. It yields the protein CASSPLAGNYEQYF.

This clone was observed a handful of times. CDR3 sequence (DNA): TGTGCCTGGAGTGTATGGCAGGGAGGACTTAAAGAGACCCAGTACTTC. Protein product: CAWSVWQGGLKETQYF. The chain couples TRBV30 to TRBJ2-5, with D possibly matching TRBD2 (6 bases). Trimming left V 0 bases short and J 3 bases short, with 17 bases between. The CDR3 is made up of 16 amino acids. CDR1 and CDR2 from the germline V gene are GTSNPN and SVGIG (reference sequence). Supplemented by reference TRBV30 and TRBJ2-5, the full variable domain reads SQTIHQWPATLVQPVGSPLSLECTVEGTSNPNLYWYRQAAGRGLQLLFYSVGIGQISSEVPQNLSASRPQDRQFILSSKKLLLSDSGFYLCAWSVWQGGLKETQYFGPGTRLLVL.

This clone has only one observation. This chain's CDR3 is CASSLTLGTGPYNEQFF. The CDR3 DNA follows: TGTGCCAGCAGTTTGACGCTCGGGACAGGGCCTTACAATGAGCAGTTCTTC. The chain links TRBV27 to TRBJ2-1; TRBD1 agrees at 9 bases. The CDR3 consists of 17 residues. CDR1 is MNHEY and CDR2 is SMNVEV in the germline V gene (reference sequence). Losses at the gene ends were 3 bases for V and 4 bases for J; bases not matched to a gene: 10.

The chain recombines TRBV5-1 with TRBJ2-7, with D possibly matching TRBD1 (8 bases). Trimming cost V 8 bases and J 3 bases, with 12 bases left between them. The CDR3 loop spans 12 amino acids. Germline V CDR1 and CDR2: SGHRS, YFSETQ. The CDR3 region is CASTGGGYEQYF. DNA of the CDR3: TGCGCCAGTACAGGGGGGGGCTACGAGCAGTACTTC.

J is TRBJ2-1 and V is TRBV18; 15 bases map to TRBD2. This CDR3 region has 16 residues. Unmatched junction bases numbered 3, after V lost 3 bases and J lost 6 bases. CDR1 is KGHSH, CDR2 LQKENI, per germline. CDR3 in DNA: TGTGCCAGCTCACCTCCGGGACTAGCGGGAGGCAATGAGCAGTTCTTC. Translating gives CASSPPGLAGGNEQFF.

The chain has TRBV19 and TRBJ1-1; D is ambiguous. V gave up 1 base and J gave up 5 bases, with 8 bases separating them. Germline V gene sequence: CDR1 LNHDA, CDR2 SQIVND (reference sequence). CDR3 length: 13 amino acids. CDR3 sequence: CASSIGVRTEAFF. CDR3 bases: TGTGCCAGTAGTATAGGCGTACGGACTGAAGCTTTCTTT.

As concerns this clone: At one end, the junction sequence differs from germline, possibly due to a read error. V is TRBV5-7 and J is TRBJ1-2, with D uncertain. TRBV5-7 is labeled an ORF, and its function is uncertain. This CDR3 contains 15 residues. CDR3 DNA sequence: TGTGCCAGCAGCTACGACCTCAGTGGGGTAGGAGGCTACCCCTTC. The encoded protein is CASSYDLSGVGGYPF.

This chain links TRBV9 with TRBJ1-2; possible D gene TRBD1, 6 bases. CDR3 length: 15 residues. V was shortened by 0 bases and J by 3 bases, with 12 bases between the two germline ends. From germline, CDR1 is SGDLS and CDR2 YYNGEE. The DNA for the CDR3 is TGTGCCAGCAGCGTAGCCGACAGGCCCTACTATGGCTACACCTTC. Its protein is CASSVADRPYYGYTF.

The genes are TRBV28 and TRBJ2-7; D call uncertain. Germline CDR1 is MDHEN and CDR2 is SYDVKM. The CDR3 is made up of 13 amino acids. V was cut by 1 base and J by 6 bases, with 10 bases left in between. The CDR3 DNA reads TGTGCCAGCAGTTTATCCCCCCCGTTCGAGCAGTACTTC. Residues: CASSLSPPFEQYF.

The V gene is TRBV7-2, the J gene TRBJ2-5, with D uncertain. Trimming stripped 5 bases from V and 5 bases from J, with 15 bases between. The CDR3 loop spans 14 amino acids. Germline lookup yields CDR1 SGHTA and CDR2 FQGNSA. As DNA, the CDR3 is TGTGCCAGCAGCCCTCCTCCCGCTCGGGAGACCCAGTACTTC. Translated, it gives CASSPPPARETQYF.

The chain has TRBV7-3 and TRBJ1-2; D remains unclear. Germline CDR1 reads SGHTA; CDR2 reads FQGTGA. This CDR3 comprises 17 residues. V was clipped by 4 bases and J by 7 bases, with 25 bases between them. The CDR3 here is CASSSPVGWAPAAGYTF. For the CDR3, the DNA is TGTGCCAGCAGCTCCCCGGTTGGATGGGCCCCGGCCGCTGGCTACACCTTC.

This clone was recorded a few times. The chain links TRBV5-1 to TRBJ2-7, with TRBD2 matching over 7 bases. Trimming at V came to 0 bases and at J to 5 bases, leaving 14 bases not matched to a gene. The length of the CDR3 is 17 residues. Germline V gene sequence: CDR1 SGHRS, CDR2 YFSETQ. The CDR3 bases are TGCGCCAGCAGCTTGGGGGGCGGGAGATATCAATCCCACGAGCAGTACTTC. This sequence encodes CASSLGGGRYQSHEQYF.

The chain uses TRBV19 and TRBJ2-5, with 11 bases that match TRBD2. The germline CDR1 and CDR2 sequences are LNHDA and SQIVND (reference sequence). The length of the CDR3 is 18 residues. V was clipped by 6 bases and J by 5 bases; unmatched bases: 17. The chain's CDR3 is CASRYPPSLAGGPETQYF. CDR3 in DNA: TGTGCCAGTAGATACCCCCCCAGCTTAGCGGGAGGGCCGGAGACCCAGTACTTC.

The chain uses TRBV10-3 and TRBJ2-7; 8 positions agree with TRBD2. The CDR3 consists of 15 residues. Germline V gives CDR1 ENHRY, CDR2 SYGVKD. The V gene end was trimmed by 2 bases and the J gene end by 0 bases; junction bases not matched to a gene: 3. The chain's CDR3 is CAISEGSGSSYEQYF. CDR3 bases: TGTGCCATCAGTGAGGGGAGCGGGAGCTCCTACGAGCAGTACTTC.

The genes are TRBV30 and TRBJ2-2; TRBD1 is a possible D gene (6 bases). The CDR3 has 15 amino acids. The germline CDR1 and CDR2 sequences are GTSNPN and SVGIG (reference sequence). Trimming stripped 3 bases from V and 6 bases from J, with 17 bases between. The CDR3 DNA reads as TGTGCCTGGAGCGTCACACTAACAGGGTCCGGGGAGCTGTTTTTT. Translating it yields CAWSVTLTGSGELFF.

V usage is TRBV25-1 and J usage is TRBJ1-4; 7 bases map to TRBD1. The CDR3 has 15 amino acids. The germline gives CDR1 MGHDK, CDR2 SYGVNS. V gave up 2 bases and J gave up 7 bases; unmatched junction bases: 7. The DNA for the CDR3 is TGTGCCAGCAGTGAACCCAGGACAGGCGGTGAAAAACTGTTTTTT. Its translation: CASSEPRTGGEKLFF.

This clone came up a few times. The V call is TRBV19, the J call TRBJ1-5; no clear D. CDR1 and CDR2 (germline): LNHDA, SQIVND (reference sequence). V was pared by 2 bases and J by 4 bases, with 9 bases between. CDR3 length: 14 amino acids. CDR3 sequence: CASSILSTNQPQHF. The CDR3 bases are TGTGCCAGTAGTATACTGTCGACAAATCAGCCCCAGCATTTT.

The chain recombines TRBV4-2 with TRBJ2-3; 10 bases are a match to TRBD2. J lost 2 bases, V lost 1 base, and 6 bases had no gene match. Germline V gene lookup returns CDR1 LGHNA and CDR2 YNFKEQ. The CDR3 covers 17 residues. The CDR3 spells CASSQASSGGATDTQYF. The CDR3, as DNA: TGTGCCAGCAGCCAAGCCTCGAGCGGGGGGGCCACAGATACGCAGTATTTT.